This TCR beta chain comes out of a study of beta chain features in type 1 diabetes. Study as a whole: What patients shared with healthy donors was a similar profile of age, gender and cell yields. Whole-study results and caveats: Researchers caution that PCR might favor shorter templates, equally among patients and controls. VDJ junctions from patients with type 1 diabetes contained fewer insertions and more deletions.

With regard to this clone: The antigen is not known.

TCRB transcripts that were expressed got sequenced, as all of the isolated RNA had been reverse transcribed. Assay: immunoSEQ multiplex PCR; the TCRdb copy retains only in-frame clones and omits some. The sample has about 360,000 clones; around 13% are singletons. CDR3 size: 15 residues. After removal of 7 bases from V and 6 bases from J, the junction contained 10 bases not matched to a gene. Germline CDR1 and CDR2: SGHTA and FQGNSA. All sorted populations exceeded 95% purity. The V and J genes are TRBV7-2 and TRBJ2-5, with 11 bases identical to TRBD2. The clonotype was recovered from a man aged 18-30 years in good health. The sample consisted of naive CD4+ T cells from blood. CDR3 DNA: TGTGCCAGCACCCCAAGACTAGCGGGGTCAAAGACCCAGTACTTC. Its translation is CASTPRLAGSKTQYF.